The 3 T cell receptor beta chains below were found in one sample sequenced in a study of blood T cell repertoires in COVID-19. Sequencing used immunoSEQ multiplex PCR; TCRdb keeps in-frame clones, though not all of them. Among about 150,000 clones listed, less than 90% were seen once. Material: peripheral blood. These receptor sequences come from a woman between 65 and 79 years old with acute or convalescent COVID-19.

The rearrangement joins TRBV6-5 to TRBJ2-1; D may be TRBD2 (6 bases). CDR3 length: 16 amino acids. V lost 0 bases and J lost 1, with 10 bases in between. CDR1 MNHEY and CDR2 SVGAGI come from the germline V gene. Here the CDR3 reads CASSYSRGLSYNEQFF. The CDR3 DNA reads TGTGCCAGCAGTTACTCGCGCGGACTATCCTACAATGAGCAGTTCTTC.

The rearrangement links TRBV6-5 to TRBJ1-1; 7 bases map to TRBD1. V lost 2 bases to trimming and J lost 1 base; unmatched junction nucleotides: 4. Germline-derived CDR1 and CDR2 are MNHEY and SVGAGI. The CDR3 length is 15 residues. Written as DNA, the CDR3 is TGTGCCAGCAGTTACCAATGGACAGGGAACACTGAAGCTTTCTTT. Translating it yields CASSYQWTGNTEAFF.

The chain links TRBV9 to TRBJ1-2, with D tentatively TRBD1 (6 bases). The V gene's germline CDR1 is SGDLS and CDR2 YYNGEE. The CDR3 is made up of 13 amino acids. Trimming removed 3 bases at V and 3 bases at J, with 9 bases between. This CDR3 reads CASSARGHYGYTF. CDR3 sequence (DNA): TGTGCCAGCAGCGCCAGGGGCCACTATGGCTACACCTTC.